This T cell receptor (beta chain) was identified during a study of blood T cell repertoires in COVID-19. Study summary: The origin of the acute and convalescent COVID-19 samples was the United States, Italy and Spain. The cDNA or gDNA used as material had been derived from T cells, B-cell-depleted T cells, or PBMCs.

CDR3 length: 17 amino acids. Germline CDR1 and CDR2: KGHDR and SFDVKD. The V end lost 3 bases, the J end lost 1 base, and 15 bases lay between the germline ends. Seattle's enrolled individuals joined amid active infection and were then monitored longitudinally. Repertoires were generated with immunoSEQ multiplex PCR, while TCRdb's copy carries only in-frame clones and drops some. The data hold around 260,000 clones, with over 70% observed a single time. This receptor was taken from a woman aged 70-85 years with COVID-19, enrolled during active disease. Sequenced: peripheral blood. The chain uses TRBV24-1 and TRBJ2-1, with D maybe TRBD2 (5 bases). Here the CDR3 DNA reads TGTGCCACCAGTGATCGACCCTTAGCGCGTTCCTACAATGAGCAGTTCTTC. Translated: CATSDRPLARSYNEQFF.